The subject of this entry is one T cell receptor (beta chain). The CDR3 has 17 residues. The trim removed 8 bases at V and 1 base at J, leaving 11 bases unmatched. Germline CDR1 reads SGHAT; CDR2 reads FQNNGV. This sample was taken from a study of control samples from healthy donors and cancer patients. Data came from immunoSEQ multiplex PCR; TCRdb stores just in-frame clones and leaves some out. Of 150,000 to 200,000 clones in the sample, roughly 94% are singletons; the top ten hold 13% to 15%. The sequence derives from a man between 60 and 75 years old with colorectal cancer. This chain uses TRBV11-2 with TRBJ2-3; 11 positions agree with TRBD2. The sequenced sample consisted of PBMCs. For the CDR3, the DNA is TGTGCCAGCGTCTGGTCGACTAGCGGGGTTGGCACAGATACGCAGTATTTT. Encoded protein: CASVWSTSGVGTDTQYF.